The 13 T cell receptor beta chains below were found in one sample sequenced in a study of T cells in Graves' hyperthyroidism and ophthalmopathy. It was RNA transcripts that yielded the amplified TCR beta CDR3 regions. HTBI primers drove first-round RT-PCR of the TCR CDR3. TCRdb fed the multiplex PCR reads into MiXCR, producing one record per CDR3 protein. The sample holds some 650,000 distinct CDR3 sequences, more than 15% seen once. Source material: blood. Receptor source: a woman in her 40s with Graves' ophthalmopathy.

This clonotype was observed many times. This sequence joins TRBV7-2 and TRBJ2-1; the D call may be TRBD1 or TRBD2 (5 bases each). Trimming pared 3 bases from V and 12 bases from J, leaving 18 bases between. Germline CDR1 is SGHTA and CDR2 is FQGNSA. CDR3 size: 14 residues. In DNA form, the CDR3 reads TGTGCCAGCAGCTTGGGGTCACAAGGGGCGGGGCAGTTCTTC. As protein: CASSLGSQGAGQFF. Supplemented by reference TRBV7-2 and TRBJ2-1, the full variable domain reads GAGVSQSPSNKVTEKGKDVELRCDPISGHTALYWYRQSLGQGLEFLIYFQGNSAPDKSGLPSDRFSAERTGGSVSTLTIQRTQQEDSAVYLCASSLGSQGAGQFFGPGTRLTVL.

This clonotype was recorded at least ten times. The chain couples TRBV7-3 to TRBJ2-1; possibly TRBD2 for D (7 bases). Germline V CDR1 and CDR2: SGHTA, FQGTGA. CDR3 length: 13 residues. Trimming removed 2 bases from V and 8 bases from J, with 10 bases in between. CDR3 DNA: TGTGCCAGCAGCTTACAAGGGGGGGATGAGCAGTTCTTC. Its translation: CASSLQGGDEQFF. The complete variable domain, with remaining parts taken from reference TRBV7-3 and TRBJ2-1, reads GAGVSQTPSNKVTEKGKYVELRCDPISGHTALYWYRQSLGQGPEFLIYFQGTGAADDSGLPNDRFFAVRPEGSVSTLKIQRTERGDSAVYLCASSLQGGDEQFFGPGTRLTVL.

The chain combines TRBV9 with TRBJ2-1, with TRBD1 matching 10 bases. CDR1 is SGDLS, CDR2 YYNGEE, per germline. V was pared by 0 bases and J by 5 bases, with 5 bases of the junction left unmatched. The CDR3 has 16 amino acids. The DNA of the CDR3 is TGTGCCAGCAGCGTAGTCTCCGGGACAGGGGACAATGAGCAGTTCTTC. This encodes CASSVVSGTGDNEQFF.

This clonotype was seen many times. The chain links TRBV7-9 to TRBJ1-1; D not resolved. CDR1 is SEHNR and CDR2 is FQNEAQ in the germline V gene (reference sequence). Trimming removed 2 bases from V and 1 base from J, with 11 bases in between. The length of the CDR3 is 15 residues. In DNA form, the CDR3 reads TGTGCCAGCAGCTTATCTACAGACCAGAACACTGAAGCTTTCTTT. Residues: CASSLSTDQNTEAFF.

This clonotype was seen repeatedly, ten times or more. The chain combines TRBV30 with TRBJ1-1; D remains unclear. The CDR3 has 13 amino acids. The V end lost 1 base, the J end lost 8 bases, and 14 bases lay between the germline ends. Germline CDR1 GTSNPN, CDR2 SVGIG (reference sequence). This CDR3 is CAWSGQASQEAFF. CDR3 coding DNA: TGTGCCTGGAGTGGTCAGGCGTCGCAAGAAGCTTTCTTT.

This clonotype was recorded a few times. The genes are TRBV20-1 and TRBJ2-4; D could derive from TRBD1 or TRBD2 (5 bases each). V lost 0 bases and J 9 bases, leaving 18 bases between the germline ends. The length of the CDR3 is 15 residues. Germline V CDR1 and CDR2: DFQATT, SNEGSKA (reference sequence). The CDR3 nucleotides are TGCAGTGCTAGAGAGAGGATGACAGAGGGCGGCATTCAGTACTTC. This gives the protein CSARERMTEGGIQYF.

Details on this clonotype: Its ends do not fully match the called genes, so a read error is possible. The rearrangement links TRBV6-5 to TRBJ2-6; D tentatively reads TRBD1 or TRBD2 (5 bases each). Germline V lookup: CDR1 MNHEY, CDR2 SVGAGI. The CDR3 runs to 18 residues. CDR3 nucleotides: TGTGCCGGCAGTTACGCACTGGGGACCGGGACTGGGGCCAACGTCCTGACTTTC. Protein: CAGSYALGTGTGANVLTF.

The rearrangement joins TRBV5-1 to TRBJ1-1; 7 bases line up with TRBD1. The V segment lost 4 bases and the J segment 2 bases; nucleotides outside the gene matches: 5. The CDR3 covers 14 residues. Germline CDR1 is SGHRS and CDR2 is YFSETQ. This CDR3 is CASSVYRGNTEAFF. As DNA, the CDR3 is TGCGCCAGCAGCGTGTACAGGGGCAACACTGAAGCTTTCTTT. The entire variable domain, with the rest obtained from reference TRBV5-1 and TRBJ1-1, is as follows: KAGVTQTPRYLIKTRGQQVTLSCSPISGHRSVSWYQQTPGQGLQFLFEYFSETQRNKGNFPGRFSGRQFSNSRSEMNVSTLELGDSALYLCASSVYRGNTEAFFGQGTRLTVV.

This clonotype has only a few counts. V and J are TRBV7-2 and TRBJ2-1; TRBD2 is a possible D gene (5 bases). V was clipped by 5 bases and J by 8 bases, with 16 bases between them. The CDR3 extends over 14 amino acids. Germline CDR1 is SGHTA and CDR2 is FQGNSA. CDR3 nucleotides: TGTGCCAGCAGCCTCCAAGCGAGAGGGCATGAGCAGTTCTTC. It encodes CASSLQARGHEQFF.

This clonotype has at least ten counts. CDR3 coding DNA: TGTGCCAGCAGTGAAGCGCCTCGGGACAGGGGGACTGAAGCTTTCTTT. It specifies CASSEAPRDRGTEAFF. The rearrangement joins TRBV2 to TRBJ1-1, with 11 bases that match TRBD1. CDR1 is SNHLY, CDR2 FYNNEI, per germline. The CDR3 has 16 residues. Germline trimming cut 0 bases from V and 5 bases from J; bases unmatched to any gene: 5.

This clonotype has at least ten counts. The chain has TRBV24-1 and TRBJ2-3, with TRBD1 identical over 7 bases. This CDR3 has 13 amino acids. The trim removed 7 bases at V and 4 bases at J, leaving 4 bases unmatched. Germline V CDR1 and CDR2: KGHDR, SFDVKD. CDR3: CATRGQEPDTQYF. The CDR3 nucleotides are TGTGCCACCAGAGGACAGGAACCAGATACGCAGTATTTT.

This clonotype appeared a few times. This chain uses TRBV28 with TRBJ2-2, with 9 bases aligning to TRBD1. The CDR3 is made up of 15 amino acids. Per the germline V gene, CDR1 is MDHEN and CDR2 is SYDVKM. With 6 bases clipped from V and 10 bases from J, the junction kept 12 bases outside the gene matches. DNA of the CDR3: TGTGCCAGCAGAATGACAGGGGGGTCGGTGCTGGAGCTGTTTTTT. It yields the protein CASRMTGGSVLELFF.

The table lists this clonotype with many counts. This chain links TRBV28 with TRBJ1-1, with 7 bases matching TRBD1. The length of the CDR3 is 20 residues. Germline CDR1 and CDR2: MDHEN and SYDVKM. Losses at the gene ends were 6 bases for V and 2 bases for J; bases not matched to a gene: 24. DNA for the CDR3: TGTGCCAGCAGCAGCTGGGCAGGGGGGGCCTTATATCGAGGAAACACTGAAGCTTTCTTT. Protein product: CASSSWAGGALYRGNTEAFF.